The subject of this entry is one T cell receptor (beta chain). The record originates from a study of ipilimumab plus nivolumab after autologous stem cell transplantation. Study-wide background: A median of roughly 8 nivolumab and 4 or 5 ipilimumab doses were given.

Method: immunoSEQ multiplex PCR; TCRdb's copy keeps in-frame clones and lacks some. This table has about 22,000 clones, roughly four fifths appearing once. Germline CDR1 reads MGHRA; CDR2 reads YSYEKL. CDR3 size: 16 residues. Unmatched junction bases numbered 8, after V lost 3 bases and J lost 5 bases. Ipilimumab, 1 mg/kg, started 14 to 28 days after autologous transplant. The sequencing here drew on PBMCs, taken in a trial of ipilimumab plus nivolumab as post-transplant consolidation. The TCR comes from a male donor with diffuse large B-cell lymphoma. The chain links TRBV4-1 to TRBJ2-2, with 8 bases fitting TRBD1. The CDR3 DNA is TGCGCCAGCAGCCACGGACAGGGAGGCTTTACCGGGGAGCTGTTTTTT. Translation gives CASSHGQGGFTGELFF.